This T cell receptor (beta chain) came from a study of T cell responses to AZD1222 COVID-19 vaccine. Worth noting for this clone: Its target is unknown.

The method was immunoSEQ multiplex PCR; TCRdb's version includes in-frame clones alone and lacks a portion of them. The sample holds roughly 150,000 clones; under 95% are singletons and the top ten take 7.5% to 9.5%. Trimming removed 3 bases at V and 6 bases at J, with 21 bases between. The CDR3 sequence is 15 residues long. Germline V gene data show CDR1 as GTSNPN and CDR2 as SVGIG (reference sequence). Findings and caveats of the study: Most donors were white British and more were female, and clonal diversity was possibly underestimated.

The sequenced sample was peripheral blood, obtained on day 0 of AZD1222 vaccination. The sequence was obtained from an adult in good health. This sequence joins TRBV30 and TRBJ2-7; D assignment may be TRBD1 or TRBD2 (5 bases each). CDR3 in DNA: TGTGCCTGGAGCCATACCGGGACCAAAGGCCCCGAGCAGTACTTC. Its translation is CAWSHTGTKGPEQYF.